The present T cell receptor (beta chain) was sequenced within a study of sequential checkpoint blockade in melanoma. In the study overall: Arm A got nivolumab then ipilimumab; arm B the reverse, 1:1. After both sequences, patients received maintenance nivolumab.

Repertoires were generated with immunoSEQ multiplex PCR, while TCRdb's copy carries only in-frame clones and drops some. Of around 21,000 clones in the sample, approximately 81% were seen once. Documented treatment: randomized to nivolumab then ipilimumab (arm A) or the reverse (arm B). None of the patients previously received DNA-damaging chemotherapy. Live CD3+CD8+ CD19− CD56− cells were sorted from PBMCs. The germline CDR1 and CDR2 sequences are SNHLY and FYNNEI. The ends lost 4 bases at V and 3 bases at J; junction bases unmatched: 4. The CDR3 spans 14 residues. The J gene is TRBJ2-7, the V gene TRBV2; 9 bases align to TRBD1. The TCR sequence derives from a human donor with melanoma. This specimen was CD8+ T cells sorted from blood (inferred from file names), taken from a patient given nivolumab and ipilimumab in sequence. CDR3 region: CASSAGTGFYEQYF. The CDR3 coding sequence is TGTGCCAGCAGTGCCGGGACAGGGTTCTACGAGCAGTACTTC.